A single sample is the source of the 32 T cell receptor beta chains below, sequenced in a study of CD4 and CD8 cells across lung adenocarcinoma regions. TCRdb fed the PCR reads into MiXCR, producing one record per CDR3 protein. The data contain over 5,500 distinct CDR3 sequences, about 52% of them singletons. Sequenced sample: CD8+ T cells from the center of a lung tumor. These receptors were taken from a female donor with lung adenocarcinoma. The CD4 and CD8 labels of this study may be unreliable.

This clonotype came up many times. V gene TRBV5-7 combines with J gene TRBJ2-5; no clear D. The DNA matches TRBJ2-7 better at its end, which makes the J call doubtful. TRBV5-7 is flagged as an ORF with uncertain function. This CDR3 comprises 10 residues. CDR3 sequence (DNA): TGTGCCAGCAGCTTCAACGAGCAGTACTTC. Residues: CASSFNEQYF.

By share, this clonotype ranks as large. This sequence joins TRBV6-5 and TRBJ2-1; D unclear. The germline gives CDR1 MNHEY, CDR2 SVGAGI. V dropped 2 bases and J dropped 5 bases, with 7 bases sitting between them. The CDR3 is 13 residues long. The CDR3 here is CASSYVANNEQFF. The CDR3 nucleotides are TGTGCCAGCAGTTACGTGGCGAACAATGAGCAGTTCTTC.

In regard to this clonotype: One junction end does not reproduce the germline sequence, and a read error may be involved. The V and J genes are TRBV12-3 or TRBV12-4 and TRBJ2-5; tentative D call: TRBD2 (6 bases). The CDR3 is made up of 13 amino acids. The chain's CDR3 is CASRGRDQETQYF. The CDR3 region has the DNA TGTGCCAGCAGGGGGCGGGACCAAGAGACCCAGTATTTC.

CDR3 DNA sequence: TGTGCCAGCAGCCTCGGGGGCGACAGGGCTCACAATGAGCAGTACTTC. This sequence encodes CASSLGGDRAHNEQYF. The chain is built from TRBV7-8 and TRBJ2-5, with D tentatively TRBD1 (7 bases). V dropped 5 bases and J dropped 11 bases, with 27 bases sitting between them. CDR3 length: 16 residues. CDR1 and CDR2 (germline): SGHVS, FQNEAQ.

This clonotype is medium-sized. The V gene is TRBV6-1, the J gene TRBJ2-2; D possibly uses TRBD1 or TRBD2 (5 bases each). V dropped 8 bases and J dropped 4 bases, with 5 bases sitting between them. The CDR3 runs to 11 residues. Germline assignment: CDR1 MNHNS and CDR2 SASEGT. CDR3 DNA: TGTGCCAGCGGGGGCACCGGGGAGCTGTTTTTT. Protein: CASGGTGELFF.

The table lists this clonotype with many counts. An end of the junction differs from the germline gene, which may be a read error. The genes are TRBV7-2 and TRBJ1-1; 8 bases are a match to TRBD1. This CDR3 region has 16 residues. The germline gives CDR1 SGHTA, CDR2 FQGNSA. CDR3 loop: CASSSGTGSFEGLVHF. DNA for the CDR3: TGTGCCAGCAGCTCAGGGACAGGAAGTTTTGAGGGTTTGGTTCACTTT.

This chain connects TRBV20-1 to TRBJ2-1, with a weak D call TRBD1 (6 bases). The CDR3 contains 13 residues. Per the germline V gene, CDR1 is DFQATT and CDR2 is SNEGSKA (reference sequence). Trimming took 5 bases from V and 13 from J, leaving 21 bases between them. CDR3 in amino acids: CSALGGNQETQFF. CDR3 DNA: TGCAGTGCTCTTGGGGGCAACCAAGAGACCCAGTTCTTC.

This clonotype was detected a few times. The chain has TRBV19 and TRBJ2-3, with TRBD1 as a possible D gene (6 bases). V dropped 10 bases and J dropped 1 base, with 24 bases sitting between them. Germline-derived CDR1 and CDR2 are LNHDA and SQIVND (reference sequence). The CDR3 covers 17 residues. The CDR3 is CATKTGHPSGGTDTQYF. The CDR3 nucleotides are TGTGCCACGAAGACAGGACATCCCTCAGGCGGCACAGATACGCAGTATTTT.

The V gene is TRBV20-1, the J gene TRBJ2-1; 7 bases match TRBD2. The J call is uncertain, as TRBJ2-7 better fits the DNA end. Germline CDR1 DFQATT, CDR2 SNEGSKA (reference sequence). The CDR3 consists of 15 residues. In DNA, the CDR3 is TGCAGTGCTAGGAGCGGGGCCCGCCTCTCCTACGAGCAGTACTTC. Protein: CSARSGARLSYEQYF.

V and J are TRBV6-1 and TRBJ2-5; D is possibly TRBD1 or TRBD2 (6 bases each). The J call could be wrong; TRBJ2-3 is a better fit for the DNA end. There are 17 residues in the CDR3. Germline values: CDR1 MNHNS, CDR2 SASEGT. CDR3 in amino acids: CASSGGTGGSVEETQYF. The DNA of the CDR3 is TGTGCCAGCAGTGGGGGGACTGGGGGCAGTGTCGAAGAGACGCAGTATTTT.

By sample share, this clonotype is medium-sized. This may arise from a read error, as a much more abundant clone is one base away. The gene calls are TRBV6-1 and TRBJ2-1; 7 bases line up with TRBD2. Per the germline V gene, CDR1 is MNHNS and CDR2 is SASEGT. This CDR3 is 13 amino acids long. V was clipped by 2 bases and J by 13 bases; unmatched bases: 8. The CDR3 reads CASSESRRETQFF. CDR3 bases: TGTGCCAGCAGTGAATCCAGGCGGGAGACCCAGTTCTTC.

The J gene is TRBJ2-4, the V gene TRBV11-3; the D gene is possibly TRBD1 (5 bases). The V and J ends lost 3 bases and 12 bases respectively, with 15 bases between them. The CDR3 totals 13 residues. Germline lookup yields CDR1 SGHNT and CDR2 YENEEA. The CDR3, as DNA: TGTGCCAGCAGCTTCAGCAGGGAAGACACTCAGTACTTC. Translated, it gives CASSFSREDTQYF.

This clonotype was counted only a few times. The chain recombines TRBV18 with TRBJ2-2, with D tentatively TRBD2 (5 bases). The CDR3 has 12 residues. CDR1 KGHSH and CDR2 LQKENI come from the germline V gene. Trimming removed 3 bases at V and 7 bases at J, with 6 bases between. CDR3 nucleotide sequence: TGTGCCAGCTCACCTAGCGTCGGGGAGCTGTTTTTT. Translated, it gives CASSPSVGELFF.

Only a few counts were recorded for this clonotype. It may be a read error: a sequence one base away is much more abundant. The chain joins TRBV6-1 to TRBJ2-1; the D is unclear. Between the trimmed V and J ends, which lost 5 bases and 13 bases, there was a span of 12 bases. Germline loops: CDR1 MNHNS, CDR2 SASEGT. CDR3 size: 11 residues. The CDR3 nucleotides read TGTGCCAGCAGTATGTCTGTGACCCAGTTCTTC. Residues: CASSMSVTQFF.

This clonotype ranks as medium-sized (0.01 to 0.1%). The chain carries TRBV6-5 and TRBJ2-3, with 10 bases identical to TRBD2. Germline V gene data show CDR1 as MNHEY and CDR2 as SVGAGI. CDR3 length: 15 amino acids. The V gene end was trimmed by 2 bases and the J gene end by 6 bases; junction bases not matched to a gene: 5. This CDR3 is CASSYGGAGGDTQYF. CDR3 nucleotides: TGTGCCAGCAGTTACGGGGGAGCGGGGGGGGATACGCAGTATTTT.

This clonotype is medium-sized by share. The chain carries TRBV28 and TRBJ2-1; D is ambiguous. Germline V gene lookup returns CDR1 MDHEN and CDR2 SYDVKM. The CDR3 length is 18 residues. V lost 3 bases and J lost 2, with 20 bases in between. CDR3 sequence (DNA): TGTGCCAGCAGTTTTTGGGATCCGAGGTTCCCAGCCTACAATGAGCAGTTCTTC. Protein product: CASSFWDPRFPAYNEQFF.

Ten or more counts support this clonotype. The CDR3: CASSLGGVQGETQYF. The CDR3 DNA is TGTGCCAGCAGCCTTGGTGGGGTTCAGGGAGAGACCCAGTACTTC. The V and J genes are TRBV5-4 and TRBJ2-5; the D gene is possibly TRBD1 (5 bases). CDR1 is SGHNT and CDR2 is YYREEE in the germline V gene (reference sequence). V was cut by 4 bases and J by 4 bases, with 17 bases left in between. The CDR3 is made up of 15 amino acids.

The chain links TRBV7-2 to TRBJ2-3; D remains ambiguous. The length of the CDR3 is 12 residues. The V end was cut by 5 bases, the J end by 5 bases, with 8 bases between. Germline CDR1 SGHTA, CDR2 FQGNSA. In DNA form, the CDR3 reads TGTGCCAGCAGCGTCTCAGTAGATACGCAGTATTTT. Protein sequence: CASSVSVDTQYF.

Judged by abundance, this clonotype is medium-sized (0.01 to 0.1%). The chain uses TRBV11-3 and TRBJ2-1; D is possibly TRBD1 or TRBD2 (7 bases each). CDR1 and CDR2 (germline): SGHNT, YENEEA. This CDR3 comprises 15 residues. V dropped 5 bases and J dropped 4 bases, with 15 bases sitting between them. The CDR3 loop reads CASSQGGGYYNEQFF. The CDR3 nucleotides read TGTGCCAGCAGCCAGGGGGGGGGATATTACAATGAGCAGTTCTTC.

The chain combines TRBV7-8 with TRBJ2-4; TRBD2 matches at 7 bases. This CDR3 is built from 15 residues. Germline assignment: CDR1 SGHVS and CDR2 FQNEAQ. With 4 bases clipped from V and 6 bases from J, the junction kept 9 bases outside the gene matches. As DNA, the CDR3 is TGTGCCAGCAGCTCCGAGGGAGGGAGCTTAAACATTCAGTACTTC. Translated: CASSSEGGSLNIQYF.

The V and J genes are TRBV24-1 and TRBJ2-5; 7 nucleotides line up with TRBD1. Judging by the DNA end, TRBJ2-1 fits better; the J call may be wrong. CDR1 is KGHDR and CDR2 is SFDVKD in the germline V gene. The CDR3 sequence is 15 residues long. The CDR3: CATSDADRNSYEQFF. The CDR3, as DNA: TGTGCCACCAGTGATGCGGACAGGAATTCCTACGAGCAGTTCTTC.

The V gene is TRBV27, the J gene TRBJ2-2; possibly TRBD1 or TRBD2 for D (5 bases each). The J call may be mistaken, given a closer DNA end match to TRBJ2-3. The CDR3 extends over 15 amino acids. The germline V gene encodes CDR1 MNHEY and CDR2 SMNVEV (reference sequence). CDR3 nucleotide sequence: TGTGCCAGCACCCTTGGGGGACCGAACACAGGTGCGCAGTATTTT. Translated, it gives CASTLGGPNTGAQYF.

By proportion, this clonotype is medium-sized. This chain uses TRBV6-1 with TRBJ1-5, with D unresolved. CDR1 MNHNS and CDR2 SASEGT come from the germline V gene. This CDR3 comprises 14 residues. The V and J ends lost 4 bases and 4 bases respectively, with 11 bases between them. The CDR3 is CASSGTVDNQPQHF. CDR3 DNA: TGTGCCAGCAGTGGGACGGTCGATAATCAGCCCCAGCATTTT.

This clonotype has a handful of counts. V usage is TRBV6-1 and J usage is TRBJ2-7; TRBD1 might be the D (5 bases). The CDR3 is 14 amino acids. Looked up from germline, CDR1 is MNHNS and CDR2 is SASEGT. Trimming removed 6 bases from V and 2 bases from J, with 14 bases in between. This CDR3 reads CASRQGVMAYEQYF. DNA for the CDR3: TGTGCCAGCAGGCAGGGCGTTATGGCCTACGAGCAGTACTTC.

This clonotype has just a few counts. This rearrangement joins TRBV19 to TRBJ2-1; 7 positions match TRBD1. Unmatched junction bases numbered 16, after V lost 9 bases and J lost 2 bases. The CDR3 is made up of 17 amino acids. CDR1 LNHDA and CDR2 SQIVND come from the germline V gene (reference sequence). The CDR3 region is CASQRGRDSSPYNEQFF. The CDR3 DNA follows: TGTGCCAGCCAAAGGGGCCGGGACAGCAGTCCCTACAATGAGCAGTTCTTC.

As concerns this clonotype: This sequence may be a read error, since a much larger clone differs from it by one base. This chain links TRBV7-2 with TRBJ2-5; D call uncertain. The J call is in doubt because the DNA end fits TRBJ2-7 better. Germline loops: CDR1 SGHTA, CDR2 FQGNSA. This CDR3 spans 12 amino acids. Here the CDR3 reads CASSPLETEQYF. The CDR3 bases are TGTGCCAGCAGCCCTCTAGAGACCGAGCAGTACTTC.

The rearrangement uses TRBV7-2 and TRBJ1-6; tentative D call: TRBD1 (6 bases). Trimming took 4 bases from V and 6 from J, leaving 16 bases between them. This CDR3 comprises 16 residues. CDR1 and CDR2 (germline): SGHTA, FQGNSA. This chain's CDR3 is CASSSQQGMSNSPLHF. DNA for the CDR3: TGTGCCAGCAGCTCTCAACAGGGTATGAGTAATTCACCCCTCCACTTT.

Comments on this clonotype: A clone one base away is much larger, so this may be a read error. The chain combines TRBV7-8 with TRBJ2-1; 7 positions agree with TRBD1. The V and J ends lost 5 bases and 13 bases, in that order; junction bases with no gene match: 17. This CDR3 region has 15 residues. CDR1 is SGHVS and CDR2 is FQNEAQ in the germline V gene. CDR3 nucleotides: TGTGCCAGCAGCGCCAGACAGGGTTCAGGAGAGACCCAGTTCTTC. Its translation is CASSARQGSGETQFF.

This chain links TRBV10-3 with TRBJ2-1, with D perhaps matching TRBD1 or TRBD2 (6 bases each). The J call may not be correct, given that the DNA end is closer to TRBJ2-4. The CDR3 consists of 14 residues. CDR1 and CDR2 from the germline V gene are ENHRY and SYGVKD. The CDR3 loop is CAGMGGRAQEIQYF. The CDR3 DNA reads as TGTGCGGGCATGGGGGGCCGTGCCCAAGAGATTCAGTACTTC.

This clonotype is categorized as large (0.1 to 1%). This chain uses TRBV6-1 with TRBJ2-2; D is uncertain. CDR1 MNHNS and CDR2 SASEGT come from the germline V gene. The CDR3 runs 14 residues. V gave up 3 bases and J gave up 6 bases, with 11 bases separating them. CDR3 loop: CASSDSRYAGELFF. CDR3 sequence (DNA): TGTGCCAGCAGTGATTCGCGATATGCCGGGGAGCTGTTTTTT.

This clonotype appeared many times. The chain couples TRBV28 to TRBJ2-3; D is undetermined. The CDR3 is made up of 15 amino acids. CDR1 and CDR2 (germline): MDHEN, SYDVKM. The V and J ends lost 5 bases and 1 base respectively, with 13 bases between them. CDR3 sequence (DNA): TGTGCCAGCAGTCCAAGGTTCGAAGGCACAGATACGCAGTATTTT. Translated: CASSPRFEGTDTQYF.

The chain links TRBV6-4 to TRBJ2-3; 7 positions match TRBD2. With 4 bases clipped from V and 3 bases from J, the junction kept 7 bases outside the gene matches. Germline CDR1 reads MRHNA; CDR2 reads SNTAGT. CDR3 size: 15 residues. The CDR3 coding sequence is TGTGCCAGCAGTGGAGACGGCGGGAGTACAGATACGCAGTATTTT. Amino acid sequence: CASSGDGGSTDTQYF.